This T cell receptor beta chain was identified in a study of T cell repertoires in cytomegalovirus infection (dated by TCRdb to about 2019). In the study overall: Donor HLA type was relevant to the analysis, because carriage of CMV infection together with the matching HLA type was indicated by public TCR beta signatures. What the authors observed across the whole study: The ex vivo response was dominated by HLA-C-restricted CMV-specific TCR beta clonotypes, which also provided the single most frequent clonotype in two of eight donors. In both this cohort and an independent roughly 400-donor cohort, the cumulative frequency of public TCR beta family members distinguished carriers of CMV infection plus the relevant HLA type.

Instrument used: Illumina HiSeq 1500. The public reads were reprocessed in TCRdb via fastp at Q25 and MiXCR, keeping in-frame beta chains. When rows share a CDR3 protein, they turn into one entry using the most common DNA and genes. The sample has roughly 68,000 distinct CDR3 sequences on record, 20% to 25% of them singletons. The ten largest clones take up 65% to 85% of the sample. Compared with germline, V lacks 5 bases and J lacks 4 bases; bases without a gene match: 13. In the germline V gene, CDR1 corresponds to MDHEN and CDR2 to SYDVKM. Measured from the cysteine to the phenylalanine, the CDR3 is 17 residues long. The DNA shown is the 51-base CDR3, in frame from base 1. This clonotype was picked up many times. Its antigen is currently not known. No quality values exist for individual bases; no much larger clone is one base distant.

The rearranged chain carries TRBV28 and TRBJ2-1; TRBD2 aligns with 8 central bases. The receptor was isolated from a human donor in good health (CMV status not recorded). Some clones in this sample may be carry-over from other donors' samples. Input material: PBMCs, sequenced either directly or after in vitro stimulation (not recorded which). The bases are TGTGCCAGCAGTCCCTCCGGGGTACTAGCGGTGTACAATGAGCAGTTCTTC. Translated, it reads CASSPSGVLAVYNEQFF.